The sample holds a few counts of the clone carrying this TCR beta chain. The antigen remains undetermined. The data stem from a study of cytomegalovirus exposure and HLA in healthy donors. The PCR was carried out with 60 Vbeta primers and 13 Jbeta primers. Sequencing used immunoSEQ multiplex PCR; TCRdb keeps in-frame clones, though not all of them. The sample consists of around 86,000 clones, 6% to 9% of them appearing once. Trimming took off 2 bases at V and 3 bases at J, with 11 bases between the two ends. CDR1 is SGHAT, CDR2 FQNNGV, per germline. The CDR3 spans 15 residues. Study-level findings and limits: Earlier analysis found most TCR beta V segments productive about 87% or about 30% of the time.

The receptor was isolated from a man in his fifties in good health and CMV-seronegative. The specimen sequenced was PBMCs. The chain carries TRBV11-2 and TRBJ1-3; D call uncertain. The CDR3 coding sequence is TGTGCCAGCAGCTTATTTTCGGTTGGTGGAAACACCATATATTTT. Translation gives CASSLFSVGGNTIYF.